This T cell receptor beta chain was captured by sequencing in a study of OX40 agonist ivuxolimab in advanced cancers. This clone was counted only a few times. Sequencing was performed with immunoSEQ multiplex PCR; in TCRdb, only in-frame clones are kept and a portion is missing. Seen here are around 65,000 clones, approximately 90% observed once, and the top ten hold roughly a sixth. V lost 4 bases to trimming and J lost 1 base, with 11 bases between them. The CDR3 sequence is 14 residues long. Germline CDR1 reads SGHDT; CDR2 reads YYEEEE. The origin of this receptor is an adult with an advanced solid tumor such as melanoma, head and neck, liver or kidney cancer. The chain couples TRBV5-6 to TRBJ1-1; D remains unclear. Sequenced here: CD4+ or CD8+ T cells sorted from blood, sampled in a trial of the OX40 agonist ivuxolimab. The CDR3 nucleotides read TGTGCCAGCAGCCTACTAGACGGGAACACTGAAGCTTTCTTT. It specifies CASSLLDGNTEAFF.